Following are 26 T cell receptor beta chains from one sample sequenced in a study of blood T cell repertoires in COVID-19. The assay was immunoSEQ multiplex PCR, and TCRdb's table has in-frame clones only and misses some. The table includes approximately 190,000 clones, approximately 90% detected once. Material: peripheral blood. These receptors were collected from a man aged 45-65 years with acute or convalescent COVID-19.

The chain couples TRBV9 to TRBJ1-1, with a possible D match to TRBD1 (6 bases). The V end lost 3 bases, the J end lost 1 base, and 19 bases lay between the germline ends. The V gene's germline CDR1 is SGDLS and CDR2 YYNGEE. The CDR3 consists of 17 residues. The CDR3 DNA is TGTGCCAGCAGCGCCCAACCTCGGGCAGGGGCGAACACTGAAGCTTTCTTT. Translated: CASSAQPRAGANTEAFF.

The rearrangement links TRBV25-1 to TRBJ2-7, with D possibly being TRBD1 (5 bases). Trimming left V 6 bases short and J 4 bases short, with 13 bases between. The CDR3 has 13 amino acids. The germline V gene encodes CDR1 MGHDK and CDR2 SYGVNS. The CDR3 coding sequence is TGTGCCAGCAGCGAAGGGGCGCTTTACGAGCAGTACTTC. The encoded protein is CASSEGALYEQYF.

The chain uses TRBV6-5 and TRBJ2-2; weak D call: TRBD2 (5 bases). The CDR3 is 14 residues long. V lost 7 bases and J 6 bases, leaving 15 bases between the germline ends. CDR1 MNHEY and CDR2 SVGAGI come from the germline V gene. CDR3 DNA sequence: TGTGCCAGCACCGAGGGTATTGGGCCCGGGGAGCTGTTTTTT. It translates to CASTEGIGPGELFF.

This chain connects TRBV24-1 to TRBJ2-6, with TRBD1 identical over 8 bases. V shed 2 bases and J 2 bases; nucleotides not matched to a gene: 7. This CDR3 region has 18 residues. Germline CDR1 reads KGHDR; CDR2 reads SFDVKD. The CDR3 DNA is TGTGCCACCAGTGATTCGAGGACAGGGCGGCCTGGGGCCAACGTCCTGACTTTC. Encoded protein: CATSDSRTGRPGANVLTF.

This chain connects TRBV12-3 or TRBV12-4 to TRBJ1-5; a possible D gene is TRBD1 (5 bases). Trimming stripped 4 bases from V and 9 bases from J, with 13 bases between. CDR3 length: 13 amino acids. This chain's CDR3 is CASSYRQNSPQHF. The DNA for the CDR3 is TGTGCCAGCAGTTACCGACAGAACTCGCCCCAGCATTTT.

This clone was counted once. The V call is TRBV4-1, the J call TRBJ2-7; 7 bases fit TRBD1. The CDR3 length is 15 residues. Trimming took 4 bases from V and 2 from J; bases not matched to a gene: 8. Germline-derived CDR1 and CDR2 are MGHRA and YSYEKL. CDR3 sequence (DNA): TGCGCCAGCAGCCGCACCGGGGACAGCACCTACGAGCAGTACTTC. Translated: CASSRTGDSTYEQYF.

The chain has TRBV2 and TRBJ2-2, with D perhaps matching TRBD1 (5 bases). Trimming cost V 7 bases and J 3 bases, with 12 bases left between them. The CDR3 has 14 amino acids. Germline V gene sequence: CDR1 SNHLY, CDR2 FYNNEI. CDR3 in DNA: TGTGCCAGCATCCCGACAGAGGACACCGGGGAGCTGTTTTTT. This translates into CASIPTEDTGELFF.

The chain uses TRBV29-1 and TRBJ2-3; 8 nucleotides align to TRBD2. Germline V lookup: CDR1 SQVTM, CDR2 ANQGSEA. V trimming: 3 bases; J trimming: 6 bases; junction bases outside the gene matches: 5. There are 13 residues in the CDR3. The CDR3 DNA follows: TGCAGCGTTGAGGCGGGACTAGTGGATACGCAGTATTTT. As protein: CSVEAGLVDTQYF.

On this clone: Additional DNA sequences in this sample encode the identical CDR3. V gene TRBV5-4 combines with J gene TRBJ1-1, with D possibly being TRBD1 (5 bases). This CDR3 has 13 amino acids. V lost 1 base, J lost 1 base, and 5 bases lay in between. Germline V lookup: CDR1 SGHNT, CDR2 YYREEE (reference sequence). CDR3 residues: CASSLTGNTEAFF. The CDR3 coding sequence is TGTGCCAGCAGCTTGACAGGGAACACTGAAGCTTTCTTT. Based on the CDR3 plus reference TRBV5-4 and TRBJ1-1, the full variable domain is ETGVTQSPTHLIKTRGQQVTLRCSSQSGHNTVSWYQQALGQGPQFIFQYYREEENGRGNFPPRFSGLQFPNYSSELNVNALELDDSALYLCASSLTGNTEAFFGQGTRLTVV.

The chain has TRBV11-2 and TRBJ2-2; tentative D call: TRBD1 (5 bases). The CDR3 is made up of 14 amino acids. V was cut by 4 bases and J by 5 bases, with 11 bases left in between. The germline CDR1 and CDR2 sequences are SGHAT and FQNNGV. CDR3 DNA: TGTGCCAGCAGCTCCAGCAGGGTGACCGGGGAGCTGTTTTTT. Residues: CASSSSRVTGELFF.

The chain is built from TRBV3-1 (or the pseudogene TRBV3-2) and TRBJ2-1, with 8 bases that match TRBD2. This CDR3 contains 17 residues. Trimming cost V 0 bases and J 7 bases; bases outside gene matches: 11. Germline-derived CDR1 and CDR2 are LGHDT and YNNKEL (reference sequence). CDR3: CASSQDLDGRGWNEQFF. CDR3 in DNA: TGTGCCAGCAGCCAAGATCTCGACGGGAGGGGGTGGAATGAGCAGTTCTTC.

The chain recombines TRBV27 with TRBJ2-1; 12 bases are a match to TRBD2. Germline V gives CDR1 MNHEY, CDR2 SMNVEV (reference sequence). The CDR3 loop spans 16 amino acids. V was pared by 4 bases and J by 1 base, with 2 bases of the junction left unmatched. The CDR3 protein is CASSSTSGGSYNEQFF. As DNA, the CDR3 is TGTGCCAGCAGTTCGACTAGCGGGGGATCCTACAATGAGCAGTTCTTC.

The V and J genes are TRBV5-6 and TRBJ2-2, with TRBD1 matching over 7 bases. With 4 bases clipped from V and 0 bases from J, the junction kept 9 bases outside the gene matches. CDR1 and CDR2 from the germline V gene are SGHDT and YYEEEE. There are 17 residues in the CDR3. The CDR3 spells CASSLRTGRANTGELFF. CDR3 DNA sequence: TGTGCCAGCAGCCTTCGGACAGGTCGCGCGAACACCGGGGAGCTGTTTTTT.

This rearrangement joins TRBV7-9 to TRBJ1-1, with D hard to call. This CDR3 has 11 residues. Germline CDR1 and CDR2: SEHNR and FQNEAQ (reference sequence). V was clipped by 5 bases and J by 3 bases, with 4 bases between them. CDR3 nucleotide sequence: TGTGCCAGCAGCCCAGACACTGAAGCTTTCTTT. Amino acids: CASSPDTEAFF.

This chain connects TRBV10-3 to TRBJ2-2, with 10 bases identical to TRBD2. The trim removed 3 bases at V and 5 bases at J, leaving 0 bases unmatched. Germline lookup yields CDR1 ENHRY and CDR2 SYGVKD. The CDR3 spans 14 residues. The DNA for the CDR3 is TGTGCCATCAGTGAACTAGCGGGGACCGGGGAGCTGTTTTTT. It is translated as CAISELAGTGELFF.

This chain uses TRBV7-2 with TRBJ2-3; 12 bases agree with TRBD2. CDR3 size: 15 residues. CDR1 SGHTA and CDR2 FQGNSA come from the germline V gene. The trim removed 7 bases at V and 6 bases at J, leaving 8 bases unmatched. CDR3 in DNA: TGTGCCAGCACCTTCCTGACTAGCGGGGGCGATACGCAGTATTTT. Amino acids: CASTFLTSGGDTQYF.

This chain connects TRBV4-1 to TRBJ1-1, with 7 bases aligning to TRBD1. V lost 3 bases and J lost 1; bases outside the gene matches: 8. Germline V gene sequence: CDR1 MGHRA, CDR2 YSYEKL. The CDR3 is 16 residues long. CDR3 sequence: CASSQYTHRGNTEAFF. The CDR3 DNA follows: TGCGCCAGCAGCCAGTACACTCACAGGGGGAACACTGAAGCTTTCTTT.

This chain connects TRBV6-5 to TRBJ1-2, with TRBD1 matching 8 bases. Trimming removed 7 bases from V and 5 bases from J; junction bases left unmatched: 6. Germline V CDR1 and CDR2: MNHEY, SVGAGI. This CDR3 has 13 amino acids. The CDR3 region has the DNA TGTGCCAGCACTTCAGGACAGGGATATGGCTACACCTTC. Translated: CASTSGQGYGYTF.

The chain employs TRBV9 and TRBJ2-3; D perhaps matches TRBD2 (5 bases). With 1 base removed from V and 0 bases from J, the gap between germline ends came to 18 bases. Germline CDR1 reads SGDLS; CDR2 reads YYNGEE. The CDR3 runs to 18 residues. CDR3 in DNA: TGTGCCAGCAGCGTACGTCCCCCCCGGACTGGTAGCACAGATACGCAGTATTTT. It is translated as CASSVRPPRTGSTDTQYF.

This rearrangement joins TRBV27 to TRBJ1-5; possibly TRBD1 for D (5 bases). The germline V gene encodes CDR1 MNHEY and CDR2 SMNVEV (reference sequence). Trimming cost V 0 bases and J 9 bases, with 12 bases left between them. The CDR3 has 14 amino acids. CDR3 amino acids: CASSLSQRQTPQHF. CDR3 DNA: TGTGCCAGCAGTTTATCCCAGAGACAGACGCCCCAGCATTTT.

This chain connects TRBV27 to TRBJ1-1; a weak D match, TRBD1 (5 bases). V lost 5 bases and J lost 0, with 10 bases in between. Per the germline V gene, CDR1 is MNHEY and CDR2 is SMNVEV (reference sequence). The CDR3 covers 14 residues. CDR3 protein: CASSAGRLNTEAFF. CDR3 in DNA: TGTGCCAGCAGTGCGGGACGGTTGAACACTGAAGCTTTCTTT.

The genes are TRBV9 and TRBJ2-2, with TRBD1 matching over 7 bases. The CDR3 is 16 amino acids. The junction had 8 bases not matched to a gene; V was cut back by 2 bases and J by 4 bases. From germline, CDR1 is SGDLS and CDR2 YYNGEE. The CDR3 bases are TGTGCCAGCAGCGTGAACTCCGGGACAGCCACCGGGGAGCTGTTTTTT. It encodes CASSVNSGTATGELFF.

The chain employs TRBV2 and TRBJ2-7, with 8 bases identical to TRBD1. This CDR3 has 14 residues. Germline V gene sequence: CDR1 SNHLY, CDR2 FYNNEI. V was pared by 8 bases and J by 7 bases, with 13 bases of the junction left unmatched. CDR3 nucleotide sequence: TGTGCCAGCCGAGTGACAGGGGCCCCCCGGGAGCAGTACTTC. It codes for CASRVTGAPREQYF.

This rearrangement joins TRBV27 to TRBJ1-2; D might be TRBD1 (5 bases). The CDR3 length is 14 residues. Germline V gene sequence: CDR1 MNHEY, CDR2 SMNVEV (reference sequence). Deletions cut 5 bases from V and 4 bases from J, with 14 bases between. CDR3: CASSVRDWGYGYTF. The CDR3 DNA reads as TGTGCCAGCAGTGTCCGGGACTGGGGCTATGGCTACACCTTC.

V usage is TRBV6-5 and J usage is TRBJ2-3; TRBD2 agrees at 14 bases. This CDR3 has 14 amino acids. V lost 10 bases and J lost 6; bases outside the gene matches: 6. Germline CDR1 is MNHEY and CDR2 is SVGAGI. For the CDR3, the DNA is TGTGCCACCGGACTAGCGGGAGGTGGGGATACGCAGTATTTT. It yields the protein CATGLAGGGDTQYF.

The chain joins TRBV7-6 to TRBJ2-3; the match to TRBD2 covers 7 bases. This CDR3 has 15 amino acids. The junction had 6 bases not matched to a gene; V was cut back by 6 bases and J by 0 bases. Germline V gene lookup returns CDR1 SGHVS and CDR2 FNYEAQ. The CDR3 is CASRLSGASTDTQYF. CDR3 coding DNA: TGTGCCAGCAGACTGAGCGGGGCTAGCACAGATACGCAGTATTTT.